One sample yielded the 20 T cell receptor beta chains listed below, sequenced in a study of cytomegalovirus exposure and HLA in healthy donors (dated by TCRdb to about 2017). Libraries were made using the immunoSEQ multiplex PCR assay. For the multiplex PCR, a mixture combining 60 forward primers for TCR Vbeta segments and 13 reverse primers for TCR Jbeta segments was used. TCRdb's version of the immuneACCESS table is confined to in-frame rearrangements and falls short of the full clone set. An unresolved V gene accounts for under half of the shortfall where checked; the remainder is of unknown origin. The sample table contains 150,000 to 200,000 clones; only one count was recorded for about 80% of them. The top ten constitute about 2.1% of the sample. Material for sequencing was PBMCs. These receptors all come from a female donor in good health and CMV-seronegative.

The chain combines TRBV25-1 with TRBJ1-1, with TRBD1 as a possible D gene (6 bases). The CDR3 contains 14 residues. Trimming stripped 3 bases from V and 5 bases from J, with 13 bases between. The germline CDR1 and CDR2 sequences are MGHDK and SYGVNS. The CDR3: CASSDWGLGTEAFF. The CDR3 nucleotides read TGTGCCAGCAGTGATTGGGGGCTAGGGACTGAAGCTTTCTTT.

The chain couples TRBV27 to TRBJ1-2; a possible D gene is TRBD1 (5 bases). Trimming took off 6 bases at V and 2 bases at J, with 13 bases between the two ends. The germline V gene encodes CDR1 MNHEY and CDR2 SMNVEV (reference sequence). CDR3 length: 14 amino acids. CDR3 amino acids: CASRTDGGNYGYTF. The DNA of the CDR3 is TGTGCCAGCAGAACAGACGGGGGGAACTATGGCTACACCTTC.

The chain employs TRBV4-2 and TRBJ2-7; weak D call: TRBD2 (6 bases). The germline V gene encodes CDR1 LGHNA and CDR2 YNFKEQ. Trimming removed 0 bases at V and 0 bases at J, with 9 bases between. This CDR3 is 15 amino acids long. CDR3 residues: CASSQDPSASYEQYF. CDR3 sequence (DNA): TGTGCCAGCAGCCAAGATCCTAGCGCCTCCTACGAGCAGTACTTC.

The V and J genes are TRBV27 and TRBJ1-4; D call uncertain. Trimming left V 7 bases short and J 3 bases short, with 9 bases between. Germline V gene lookup returns CDR1 MNHEY and CDR2 SMNVEV (reference sequence). The CDR3 is made up of 13 amino acids. In DNA form, the CDR3 reads TGTGCCAGCAAACACCCCGCTAATGAAAAACTGTTTTTT. Amino acids: CASKHPANEKLFF.

The gene calls are TRBV6-4 and TRBJ2-6, with D perhaps matching TRBD2 (6 bases). Trimming took 3 bases from V and 3 from J, leaving 9 bases between them. The CDR3 loop spans 15 amino acids. CDR1 and CDR2 from the germline V gene are MRHNA and SNTAGT. The chain's CDR3 is CASSDGGFGANVLTF. The CDR3 region has the DNA TGTGCCAGCAGTGATGGGGGGTTTGGGGCCAACGTCCTGACTTTC.

CDR3 sequence: CASSLDRGRNGYTF. CDR3 DNA sequence: TGTGCCAGCAGCTTAGACAGGGGCCGGAATGGCTACACCTTC. The V gene is TRBV5-6, the J gene TRBJ1-2; TRBD1 aligns across 8 bases. Germline trimming cut 2 bases from V and 6 bases from J; bases unmatched to any gene: 6. In germline, CDR1 is SGHDT, CDR2 YYEEEE. The CDR3 runs 14 residues.

The chain links TRBV5-1 to TRBJ2-1; 15 bases fit TRBD2. Trimming at V came to 0 bases and at J to 5 bases, leaving 3 bases not matched to a gene. Looked up from germline, CDR1 is SGHRS and CDR2 is YFSETQ. This CDR3 comprises 17 residues. The CDR3 spells CASSLGTSGRANNEQFF. In DNA form, the CDR3 reads TGCGCCAGCAGCTTGGGGACTAGCGGGAGGGCGAACAATGAGCAGTTCTTC.

The V call is TRBV6-5, the J call TRBJ1-2; possible D gene TRBD1, 5 bases. Per the germline V gene, CDR1 is MNHEY and CDR2 is SVGAGI. There are 14 residues in the CDR3. Trimming pared 7 bases from V and 7 bases from J, leaving 19 bases between. The CDR3 sequence: CASIPTRGIFGYTF. As DNA, the CDR3 is TGTGCCAGCATCCCCACACGGGGGATATTTGGCTACACCTTC.

This clone was counted at least ten times. The chain uses TRBV5-4 and TRBJ2-7; no definite D call. The CDR3 loop spans 12 amino acids. In germline, CDR1 is SGHNT, CDR2 YYREEE (reference sequence). V lost 2 bases to trimming and J lost 6 bases, with 9 bases between them. The CDR3 sequence is CASSFPSGEQYF. The CDR3 nucleotides read TGTGCCAGCAGCTTCCCCTCAGGCGAGCAGTACTTC.

This clone has a single count. The CDR3 reads CASSLGGQERRYGYTF. CDR3 coding DNA: TGTGCCAGCAGCTTAGGAGGACAAGAAAGGCGCTATGGCTACACCTTC. The rearrangement joins TRBV7-2 to TRBJ1-2; D is possibly TRBD1 (5 bases). This CDR3 is 16 amino acids long. The germline V and J ends were trimmed by 1 base and 4 bases, with 16 bases remaining between them. Germline-derived CDR1 and CDR2 are SGHTA and FQGNSA.

This clone came up a few times. CDR3 nucleotide sequence: TGTGCCAGCAGTCCCGCTGGACAGATAATGAACACTGAAGCTTTCTTT. Translation: CASSPAGQIMNTEAFF. V and J are TRBV28 and TRBJ1-1, with a tentative D call TRBD1 (6 bases). The length of the CDR3 is 16 residues. The V and J ends lost 5 bases and 0 bases respectively, with 16 bases between them. Germline CDR1 MDHEN, CDR2 SYDVKM.

This chain uses TRBV19 with TRBJ1-1, with a tentative D call TRBD1 (5 bases). Trimming pared 3 bases from V and 4 bases from J, leaving 18 bases between. This CDR3 contains 16 residues. Germline V lookup: CDR1 LNHDA, CDR2 SQIVND (reference sequence). CDR3 in DNA: TGTGCCAGTAGTATTTGGGTAGGGGCCGGGTTCACTGAAGCTTTCTTT. Its translation is CASSIWVGAGFTEAFF.

The gene calls are TRBV6-5 and TRBJ1-1, with 7 bases aligning to TRBD1. The CDR3 has 15 amino acids. The germline CDR1 and CDR2 sequences are MNHEY and SVGAGI. V shed 7 bases, J shed 7 bases, and the junction held 15 bases outside the gene matches. CDR3 sequence reads: CASKGKGQRLYEAFF. CDR3 sequence (DNA): TGTGCCAGCAAGGGGAAGGGACAGAGACTCTATGAAGCTTTCTTT.

This clone was recorded a few times. The CDR3 nucleotides read TGTGCTAGTGGTTTAGCCACAGGGAGCTATGGCTACACCTTC. Encoded protein: CASGLATGSYGYTF. The chain joins TRBV12-5 to TRBJ1-2; maybe TRBD1 (6 bases). V was pared by 3 bases and J by 4 bases, with 12 bases between. The CDR3 has 14 residues. CDR1 LGHNT and CDR2 FRNRAP come from the germline V gene.

This clone was counted once. This chain connects TRBV4-1 to TRBJ2-5; 12 positions match TRBD2. V lost 4 bases, J lost 1 base, and 1 base stayed unmatched. CDR1 is MGHRA and CDR2 is YSYEKL in the germline V gene. This CDR3 spans 15 amino acids. The CDR3 DNA sequence: TGCGCCAGCAGCCGGACTAGCGGGGTCCAAGAGACCCAGTACTTC. It codes for CASSRTSGVQETQYF.

The J gene is TRBJ1-1, the V gene TRBV11-2; 12 nucleotides agree with TRBD1. The CDR3 runs 14 residues. The germline V gene has CDR1 SGHAT and CDR2 FQNNGV. V trimming: 5 bases; J trimming: 10 bases; junction bases outside the gene matches: 8. CDR3 sequence reads: CASSRGQGANGAFF. CDR3 DNA: TGTGCCAGCAGCCGGGGACAGGGGGCTAATGGAGCTTTCTTT.

This clone turned up a few times. This chain uses TRBV11-1 with TRBJ2-7; 10 bases are shared with TRBD1. CDR1 and CDR2 from the germline V gene are SGHAT and FQDESV (reference sequence). Trimming removed 5 bases from V and 3 bases from J; junction bases left unmatched: 10. The CDR3 contains 16 residues. The CDR3 nucleotides are TGTGCCAGCAGCCTCGGGACAGGGGTCCGATTCTACGAGCAGTACTTC. Its translation: CASSLGTGVRFYEQYF.

The chain combines TRBV5-1 with TRBJ2-3, with D tentatively TRBD1 (6 bases). Germline V lookup: CDR1 SGHRS, CDR2 YFSETQ. Trimming took off 4 bases at V and 2 bases at J, with 17 bases between the two ends. This CDR3 is built from 16 residues. CDR3 residues: CASSPGGLRTTDTQYF. The CDR3 DNA reads as TGCGCCAGCAGCCCTGGGGGCCTTAGAACCACAGATACGCAGTATTTT.

This chain connects TRBV19 to TRBJ1-4; TRBD1 is a possible D gene (6 bases). The V end was cut by 5 bases, the J end by 8 bases, with 18 bases between. The CDR3 runs 15 residues. Germline V gives CDR1 LNHDA, CDR2 SQIVND (reference sequence). The CDR3 DNA sequence: TGTGCCAGTAGTGTCAACGACAGGAAGACCGAAAAACTGTTTTTT. Residues: CASSVNDRKTEKLFF.

V usage is TRBV6-5 and J usage is TRBJ1-1; D is unclear. Germline V gene sequence: CDR1 MNHEY, CDR2 SVGAGI. This CDR3 has 14 amino acids. V shed 2 bases and J shed 2 bases, with 9 bases lying between them. This CDR3 reads CASSYGMANTEAFF. The CDR3 DNA reads as TGTGCCAGCAGTTACGGTATGGCAAACACTGAAGCTTTCTTT.